A single sample gave rise to the 18 T cell receptor beta chains below, sequenced in a study of vaccination effects on CD4 cells after COVID-19. ViraFEST assay sequencing came after antigen-specific CD4+ T cells were expanded with viral peptide pools. Investigators separated out CD4+ T cells once around 11 days of culture had passed. Among the vaccine recipients, none had a prior SARS-CoV-2 infection, and nucleocapsid antibodies were negative. The antigens for these receptors are not known. Clones were read by immunoSEQ multiplex PCR, and TCRdb kept only the in-frame ones, dropping some. The sample holds about 24,000 clones, around 70% seen once. The specimen comprised CD4+ T cells from PBMCs cultured with SARS-CoV-2 spike peptides, sampled before COVID-19 vaccination. The receptors were gathered from a human donor who received a COVID-19 vaccine.

The chain employs TRBV14 and TRBJ2-2, with 7 bases lining up with TRBD1. This CDR3 has 16 residues. Germline CDR1 and CDR2: SGHDN and FVKESK. V was clipped by 3 bases and J by 0 bases; unmatched bases: 4. The CDR3 bases are TGTGCCAGCAGCCAGACCGGGACAGCGAACACCGGGGAGCTGTTTTTT. Protein sequence: CASSQTGTANTGELFF.

For the CDR3, the DNA is TGTGCCAGCAGCGTCTCGGGGAACACCGGGGAGCTGTTTTTT. It codes for CASSVSGNTGELFF. The chain is built from TRBV7-2 and TRBJ2-2; D call uncertain. Germline values: CDR1 SGHTA, CDR2 FQGNSA. CDR3 length equals 14 residues. V was shortened by 5 bases and J by 1 base, with 8 bases between the two germline ends. The entire variable domain, with the rest obtained from reference TRBV7-2 and TRBJ2-2, is as follows: GAGVSQSPSNKVTEKGKDVELRCDPISGHTALYWYRQSLGQGLEFLIYFQGNSAPDKSGLPSDRFSAERTGGSVSTLTIQRTQQEDSAVYLCASSVSGNTGELFFGEGSRLTVL.

The V and J genes are TRBV7-9 and TRBJ2-5; the D gene is possibly TRBD2 (5 bases). The CDR3 length is 16 residues. Germline V gene data show CDR1 as SEHNR and CDR2 as FQNEAQ (reference sequence). V was pared by 1 base and J by 5 bases, with 17 bases between. CDR3 region: CASSLERAVDGETQYF. For the CDR3, the DNA is TGTGCCAGCAGCTTAGAGAGAGCGGTCGACGGGGAGACCCAGTACTTC.

The V gene is TRBV25-1, the J gene TRBJ1-6; the D is unclear. Germline loops: CDR1 MGHDK, CDR2 SYGVNS. V lost 0 bases to trimming and J lost 5 bases, with 5 bases between them. The CDR3 loop spans 14 amino acids. The CDR3 region is CASSEYPHNSPLHF. DNA of the CDR3: TGTGCCAGCAGTGAATACCCCCATAATTCACCCCTCCACTTT.

V usage is TRBV29-1 and J usage is TRBJ2-3; 8 nucleotides match TRBD1. The CDR3 has 21 residues. Trimming at V came to 4 bases and at J to 3 bases, leaving 27 bases not matched to a gene. CDR1 and CDR2 from the germline V gene are SQVTM and ANQGSEA. CDR3 protein: CSVVARGQWAVAHMGTDTQYF. The CDR3 DNA reads as TGCAGCGTTGTGGCCAGGGGGCAATGGGCGGTAGCGCATATGGGGACAGATACGCAGTATTTT.

The V call is TRBV30, the J call TRBJ2-3; D unresolved. Germline CDR1 reads GTSNPN; CDR2 reads SVGIG (reference sequence). The CDR3 is made up of 13 amino acids. With 4 bases removed from V and 9 bases from J, the gap between germline ends came to 17 bases. The CDR3 loop reads CAWTIGSVSTQYF. Here the CDR3 DNA reads TGTGCCTGGACAATAGGTTCAGTCAGCACGCAGTATTTT.

The J gene is TRBJ2-7, the V gene TRBV7-2; 10 positions agree with TRBD2. After removal of 1 base from V and 5 bases from J, the junction contained 11 bases not matched to a gene. Germline CDR1 SGHTA, CDR2 FQGNSA. The CDR3 runs 17 residues. This chain's CDR3 is CASSLVASGRGPDEQYF. DNA for the CDR3: TGTGCCAGCAGCTTAGTAGCTAGCGGGAGAGGTCCCGACGAGCAGTACTTC. Variable domain in full (rest from reference TRBV7-2 and TRBJ2-7): GAGVSQSPSNKVTEKGKDVELRCDPISGHTALYWYRQSLGQGLEFLIYFQGNSAPDKSGLPSDRFSAERTGGSVSTLTIQRTQQEDSAVYLCASSLVASGRGPDEQYFGPGTRLTVT.

This clone was seen once. The V gene is TRBV5-5, the J gene TRBJ1-4; D ambiguous. The germline gives CDR1 SGHKS, CDR2 YYEKEE (reference sequence). Trimming took off 0 bases at V and 8 bases at J, with 14 bases between the two ends. The CDR3 runs 15 residues. CDR3 region: CASSLAGRVGEKLFF. DNA for the CDR3: TGTGCCAGCAGCTTGGCTGGGAGGGTAGGGGAAAAACTGTTTTTT.

The chain uses TRBV6-6 and TRBJ1-6; maybe TRBD1 (5 bases). Germline CDR1 MNHNY, CDR2 SVGAGI (reference sequence). With 5 bases removed from V and 9 bases from J, the gap between germline ends came to 20 bases. The CDR3 extends over 16 amino acids. The CDR3 DNA reads as TGTGCCAGCAGTACTACCGGGCCCCAGCAGGGTTCACCCCTCCACTTT. This sequence encodes CASSTTGPQQGSPLHF.

The rearrangement uses TRBV12-3 or TRBV12-4 and TRBJ2-3; D is perhaps TRBD2 (6 bases). Trimming removed 7 bases from V and 6 bases from J, with 14 bases in between. This CDR3 has 13 residues. This CDR3 is CASNQGRGDTQYF. In DNA, the CDR3 is TGTGCCAGCAATCAAGGACGGGGGGATACGCAGTATTTT.

The gene calls are TRBV6-5 and TRBJ1-1; D unclear. Germline V gives CDR1 MNHEY, CDR2 SVGAGI. V was shortened by 0 bases and J by 3 bases, with 8 bases between the two germline ends. There are 14 residues in the CDR3. The CDR3 reads CASSYSYGHTEAFF. In DNA form, the CDR3 reads TGTGCCAGCAGTTACTCGTACGGTCACACTGAAGCTTTCTTT.

This clone occurred once. The chain links TRBV27 to TRBJ2-2, with D perhaps TRBD1 (6 bases). CDR1 and CDR2 from the germline V gene are MNHEY and SMNVEV (reference sequence). Trimming shortened V by 11 bases and J by 2 bases, and 12 bases separated the two germline ends. CDR3 length: 13 amino acids. For the CDR3, the DNA is TGTGCCGGGGGCCAGACAAACACCGGGGAGCTGTTTTTT. The encoded protein is CAGGQTNTGELFF.

The chain uses TRBV4-1 and TRBJ2-5, with no clear D. Germline values: CDR1 MGHRA, CDR2 YSYEKL. Trimming shortened V by 3 bases and J by 0 bases, and 11 bases separated the two germline ends. The CDR3 spans 15 residues. CDR3 nucleotides: TGCGCCAGCAGCCAGAGTTTCGGACACCAAGAGACCCAGTACTTC. It translates to CASSQSFGHQETQYF.

The chain has TRBV6-5 and TRBJ1-2; no definite D call. Deletions cut 3 bases from V and 2 bases from J, with 10 bases between. The CDR3 length is 14 residues. Germline-derived CDR1 and CDR2 are MNHEY and SVGAGI. CDR3 sequence reads: CASSYAGENYGYTF. The CDR3 DNA follows: TGTGCCAGCAGTTATGCCGGGGAGAACTATGGCTACACCTTC.

CDR3 amino acids: CASRISGIRMGELFF. The CDR3 DNA reads TGTGCCAGTAGGATTAGCGGGATCAGGATGGGGGAGCTGTTTTTT. This sequence joins TRBV19 and TRBJ2-2; TRBD2 aligns across 8 bases. Germline-derived CDR1 and CDR2 are LNHDA and SQIVND (reference sequence). This CDR3 is built from 15 residues. V gave up 6 bases and J gave up 8 bases; unmatched junction bases: 11. Together with reference TRBV19 and TRBJ2-2, the CDR3 gives the full variable domain: DGGITQSPKYLFRKEGQNVTLSCEQNLNHDAMYWYRQDPGQGLRLIYYSQIVNDFQKGDIAEGYSVSREKKESFPLTVTSAQKNPTAFYLCASRISGIRMGELFFGEGSRLTVL.

The chain links TRBV6-5 to TRBJ1-5; 11 bases agree with TRBD1. Germline V gene data show CDR1 as MNHEY and CDR2 as SVGAGI. V was pared by 6 bases and J by 7 bases, with 8 bases of the junction left unmatched. There are 15 residues in the CDR3. As DNA, the CDR3 is TGTGCCAGCAGGTGGACAGGGGGCGTAGAACAGCCCCAGCATTTT. This sequence encodes CASRWTGGVEQPQHF.

A few counts support this clone. A junction end diverges from the germline sequence, so it may reflect a read error. V and J are TRBV5-1 and TRBJ2-7; D possibly corresponds to TRBD2 (6 bases). Germline V gene sequence: CDR1 SGHRS, CDR2 YFSETQ. The CDR3 covers 14 residues. Here the CDR3 reads CASSDTGGGAAEHF. CDR3 sequence (DNA): TGCGCCAGCAGCGATACCGGTGGCGGGGCGGCTGAGCACTTC.

In its sample, this clone was seen a few times. This chain links TRBV2 with TRBJ1-5, with a weak D call TRBD1 (6 bases). Germline-derived CDR1 and CDR2 are SNHLY and FYNNEI. CDR3 length: 12 amino acids. Trimming left V 5 bases short and J 6 bases short, with 8 bases between. CDR3: CASSLQGQPQHF. CDR3 bases: TGTGCCAGCAGTCTACAGGGTCAGCCCCAGCATTTT.